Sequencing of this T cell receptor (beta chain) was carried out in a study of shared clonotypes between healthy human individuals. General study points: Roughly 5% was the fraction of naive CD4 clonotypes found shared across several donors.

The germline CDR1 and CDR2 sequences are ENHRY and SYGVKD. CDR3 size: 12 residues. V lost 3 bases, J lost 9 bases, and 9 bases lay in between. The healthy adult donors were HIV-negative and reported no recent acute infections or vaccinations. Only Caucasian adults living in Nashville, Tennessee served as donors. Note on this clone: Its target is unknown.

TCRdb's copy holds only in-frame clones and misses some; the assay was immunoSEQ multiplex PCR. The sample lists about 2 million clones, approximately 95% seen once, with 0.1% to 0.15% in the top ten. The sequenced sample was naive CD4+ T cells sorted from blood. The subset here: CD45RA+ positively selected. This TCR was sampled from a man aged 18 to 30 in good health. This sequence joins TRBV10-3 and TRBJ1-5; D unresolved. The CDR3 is CAISEQSSPQHF. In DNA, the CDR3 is TGTGCCATCAGTGAACAATCGTCGCCCCAGCATTTT.